A selection of T cell receptor beta chains follows, all from one sample in a study of T cell responses to AZD1222 COVID-19 vaccine. Only in-frame clones appear in the TCRdb table, and some are missing; sequencing was by immunoSEQ multiplex PCR. The data hold about 200,000 clones, with about 89% observed a single time. The sequencing used peripheral blood, collected 28 days after the second AZD1222 dose. The receptor set was obtained from an adult who received the AZD1222 COVID-19 vaccine. Both conserved end residues are part of each CDR3. A D gene is named only where the DNA matches it firmly. Rows may omit the clone size; those that give it use once, few, many or a size class.

v_gene: TRBV5-5
d_gene: NA
abundance: NA
j_gene: TRBJ1-1
CDR3nt: TGTGCCAGCAGCTTGTGGGGGCGAGGGAACACTGAAGCTTTCTTT
CDR3aa: CASSLWGRGNTEAFF

v_gene: TRBV29-1
d_gene: NA
abundance: NA
j_gene: TRBJ2-3
CDR3nt: TGCAGCGTTGAGGCTCCGGAAAGCACAGATACGCAGTATTTT
CDR3aa: CSVEAPESTDTQYF

v_gene: TRBV6-1
d_gene: NA
abundance: NA
j_gene: TRBJ1-1
CDR3nt: TGTGCCAGCAGTGTTCCAGGGTCCCCGGAAGCTTTCTTT
CDR3aa: CASSVPGSPEAFF

v_gene: TRBV30
d_gene: TRBD2
abundance: NA
j_gene: TRBJ2-7
CDR3nt: TGTGCCTGGAGTCCTAGCGGAGCCTACGAGCAGTACTTC
CDR3aa: CAWSPSGAYEQYF

v_gene: TRBV7-2
d_gene: NA
abundance: NA
j_gene: TRBJ1-2
CDR3nt: TGTGCCAGCAGCTCTGCCAGGCGCAGCTATGGCTACACCTTC
CDR3aa: CASSSARRSYGYTF

v_gene: TRBV9
d_gene: NA
abundance: NA
j_gene: TRBJ2-6
CDR3nt: TGTGCCAGTGCGATAACCTACGGGGCCAACGTCCTGACTTTC
CDR3aa: CASAITYGANVLTF

v_gene: TRBV28
d_gene: TRBD1
abundance: NA
j_gene: TRBJ1-6
CDR3nt: TGTGCCAGCAGTTGGGGACAGGGGAACAATTCACCCCTCCACTTT
CDR3aa: CASSWGQGNNSPLHF

v_gene: TRBV7-9
d_gene: NA
abundance: NA
j_gene: TRBJ2-7
CDR3nt: TGTGCCAGCAGCAGGGGGAACTACGAGCAGTACTTC
CDR3aa: CASSRGNYEQYF

v_gene: TRBV7-9
d_gene: TRBD2
abundance: NA
j_gene: TRBJ2-3
CDR3nt: TGTGCCAGCAGCTTTCCCACTAGCGGCACAGATACGCAGTATTTT
CDR3aa: CASSFPTSGTDTQYF

v_gene: TRBV5-6
d_gene: TRBD1
abundance: NA
j_gene: TRBJ1-4
CDR3nt: TGTGCCAGCAGCACCTACGTGACAGGGGGTGAAAAACTGTTTTTT
CDR3aa: CASSTYVTGGEKLFF

v_gene: TRBV7-9
d_gene: TRBD2
abundance: NA
j_gene: TRBJ2-5
CDR3nt: TGTGCCAGCAGCTTAGGACTAGCGGGAGAGACCCAGTACTTC
CDR3aa: CASSLGLAGETQYF

v_gene: TRBV11-2
d_gene: NA
abundance: NA
j_gene: TRBJ2-5
CDR3nt: TGTGCCAGCAGTCCCTTTACCGGGACGGATCAAGAGACCCAGTACTTC
CDR3aa: CASSPFTGTDQETQYF

v_gene: TRBV7-9
d_gene: NA
abundance: NA
j_gene: TRBJ2-7
CDR3nt: TGTGCCAGCAGCTTAACTACAGGGAACGAGCAGTACTTC
CDR3aa: CASSLTTGNEQYF

v_gene: TRBV7-3
d_gene: TRBD1
abundance: NA
j_gene: TRBJ1-3
CDR3nt: TGTGCCAGCAGCCTGACAGGGGGCTCTGGAAACACCATATATTTT
CDR3aa: CASSLTGGSGNTIYF

v_gene: TRBV28
d_gene: NA
abundance: NA
j_gene: TRBJ1-2
CDR3nt: TGTGCCAGCAGTTTGAGTGGCTACGATGGCTACACCTTC
CDR3aa: CASSLSGYDGYTF

v_gene: TRBV6-2/TRBV6-3
d_gene: TRBD1
abundance: NA
j_gene: TRBJ1-5
CDR3nt: TGTGCCAGCAGCGGACAGGGGGCGAATCAGCCCCAGCATTTT
CDR3aa: CASSGQGANQPQHF

v_gene: TRBV11-2
d_gene: NA
abundance: NA
j_gene: TRBJ1-5
CDR3nt: TGTGCCAGCAGCTTAGGAACCCTTAGCAATCAGCCCCAGCATTTT
CDR3aa: CASSLGTLSNQPQHF

v_gene: TRBV28
d_gene: NA
abundance: NA
j_gene: TRBJ2-7
CDR3nt: TGTGCCAGCAGCACTCCTCCAGGGGATCGGTACGGGGAGCAGTACTTC
CDR3aa: CASSTPPGDRYGEQYF

v_gene: TRBV4-2
d_gene: NA
abundance: NA
j_gene: TRBJ2-1
CDR3nt: TGTGCCAGCAGCCAAGCCGGGCCGGGGGCTGAGCAGTTCTTC
CDR3aa: CASSQAGPGAEQFF

v_gene: TRBV27
d_gene: NA
abundance: once
j_gene: TRBJ2-7
CDR3nt: TGTGCCAGCAGTTTATCCCCAGACGTGAGCGGGGAGCAGTACTTC
CDR3aa: CASSLSPDVSGEQYF

v_gene: TRBV12-3/TRBV12-4
d_gene: NA
abundance: NA
j_gene: TRBJ1-2
CDR3nt: TGTGCCAGCAGTTTTCGACAGGCCCGCGGCTACACCTTC
CDR3aa: CASSFRQARGYTF

v_gene: TRBV11-3
d_gene: TRBD1
abundance: few
j_gene: TRBJ2-7
CDR3nt: TGTGCCAGCAGCTGGGGACAGGGGGCCAGGGGCGAGCAGTACTTC
CDR3aa: CASSWGQGARGEQYF

v_gene: TRBV5-4
d_gene: NA
abundance: NA
j_gene: TRBJ1-6
CDR3nt: TGTGCCAGCAGCTGGCCAGGGGCCGGTTCACCCCTCCACTTT
CDR3aa: CASSWPGAGSPLHF

v_gene: TRBV20-1
d_gene: NA
abundance: NA
j_gene: TRBJ2-7
CDR3nt: TGCAGTGCTAGCGGGGAATACGAGCAGTACTTC
CDR3aa: CSASGEYEQYF

v_gene: TRBV21-1
d_gene: NA
abundance: NA
j_gene: TRBJ2-1
CDR3nt: TGTGCCAGCAAGGGACTAGCGGGGGTTGAGCAGTTCTTC
CDR3aa: CASKGLAGVEQFF

v_gene: TRBV6-5
d_gene: TRBD1
abundance: NA
j_gene: TRBJ2-7
CDR3nt: TGTGCCAGCAGCCTGGACAGGGGCATTTACGAGCAGTACTTC
CDR3aa: CASSLDRGIYEQYF

v_gene: TRBV28
d_gene: TRBD1
abundance: NA
j_gene: TRBJ1-6
CDR3nt: TGTGCCAGCAGACAGGACAGGGGAGGGTCACCCCTCCACTTT
CDR3aa: CASRQDRGGSPLHF

v_gene: TRBV6-2/TRBV6-3
d_gene: NA
abundance: NA
j_gene: TRBJ2-5
CDR3nt: TGTGCCAGCAGTTACGGGATGTCGCGGGAAGAGACCCAGTACTTC
CDR3aa: CASSYGMSREETQYF

v_gene: TRBV28
d_gene: NA
abundance: many
j_gene: TRBJ1-2
CDR3nt: TGTGCCAGCAGTTTAAGAACAGGGATGGGAGGCTACACCTTC
CDR3aa: CASSLRTGMGGYTF

v_gene: TRBV6-5
d_gene: TRBD2
abundance: NA
j_gene: TRBJ2-1
CDR3nt: TGTGCCAGCAGTTACACTAGCGGGAGGTATAATGAGCAGTTCTTC
CDR3aa: CASSYTSGRYNEQFF

v_gene: TRBV5-1
d_gene: TRBD1
abundance: NA
j_gene: TRBJ1-6
CDR3nt: TGCGCCAGCAGCCTGACAGGGGATCTTTCACCCCTCCACTTT
CDR3aa: CASSLTGDLSPLHF

v_gene: TRBV20-1
d_gene: NA
abundance: NA
j_gene: TRBJ2-1
CDR3nt: TGCAGTGCTAGAGAAGTGTATGAGCAGTTCTTC
CDR3aa: CSAREVYEQFF

v_gene: TRBV6-5
d_gene: TRBD1
abundance: NA
j_gene: TRBJ1-5
CDR3nt: TGTGCCAGTACCGACAGGGTTCAGCCCCAGCATTTT
CDR3aa: CASTDRVQPQHF

v_gene: TRBV6-1
d_gene: NA
abundance: NA
j_gene: TRBJ1-1
CDR3nt: TGTGCCAGCAGTGAAAGGCTCGCCCTCACTGAAGCTTTCTTT
CDR3aa: CASSERLALTEAFF

v_gene: TRBV18
d_gene: TRBD1
abundance: NA
j_gene: TRBJ1-1
CDR3nt: TGTGCCAGCTCACCGGGACAGGGGAGCACTGAAGCTTTCTTT
CDR3aa: CASSPGQGSTEAFF

v_gene: TRBV15
d_gene: TRBD2
abundance: NA
j_gene: TRBJ2-7
CDR3nt: TGTGCCACCAGCAGAGGGCTAGCGGCGAACTTAAAGCAGTACTTC
CDR3aa: CATSRGLAANLKQYF

v_gene: TRBV19
d_gene: NA
abundance: NA
j_gene: TRBJ1-2
CDR3nt: TGTGCCAGTAGTATAGGAAAAGGATCGAAGTATGGCTACACCTTC
CDR3aa: CASSIGKGSKYGYTF

v_gene: TRBV30
d_gene: NA
abundance: NA
j_gene: TRBJ2-1
CDR3nt: TGTGCCTGGAAGGGACTCCGCGTACCCTACAATGAGCAGTTCTTC
CDR3aa: CAWKGLRVPYNEQFF

v_gene: TRBV28
d_gene: NA
abundance: NA
j_gene: TRBJ1-4
CDR3nt: TGTGCCAGCGTTTTAGGGACGGGTCCAACTAATGAAAAACTGTTTTTT
CDR3aa: CASVLGTGPTNEKLFF

v_gene: TRBV2
d_gene: NA
abundance: NA
j_gene: TRBJ1-1
CDR3nt: TGTGCCAGCAGTTCGAGAAGGGGGAACACTGAAGCTTTCTTT
CDR3aa: CASSSRRGNTEAFF

v_gene: TRBV2
d_gene: NA
abundance: NA
j_gene: TRBJ1-5
CDR3nt: TGTGCCAGCAGTGAAGCCGGGGGAAGGCAGCTTCTTTATAGCAATCAGCCCCAGCATTTT
CDR3aa: CASSEAGGRQLLYSNQPQHF

v_gene: TRBV11-2
d_gene: NA
abundance: NA
j_gene: TRBJ2-5
CDR3nt: TGTGCCAGCAGCTTCCTAGAGACCCAGTACTTC
CDR3aa: CASSFLETQYF

v_gene: TRBV30
d_gene: TRBD1
abundance: NA
j_gene: TRBJ1-1
CDR3nt: TGTGCCTATCGCCTACAGGGGGCCGGAGACACTGAAGCTTTCTTT
CDR3aa: CAYRLQGAGDTEAFF